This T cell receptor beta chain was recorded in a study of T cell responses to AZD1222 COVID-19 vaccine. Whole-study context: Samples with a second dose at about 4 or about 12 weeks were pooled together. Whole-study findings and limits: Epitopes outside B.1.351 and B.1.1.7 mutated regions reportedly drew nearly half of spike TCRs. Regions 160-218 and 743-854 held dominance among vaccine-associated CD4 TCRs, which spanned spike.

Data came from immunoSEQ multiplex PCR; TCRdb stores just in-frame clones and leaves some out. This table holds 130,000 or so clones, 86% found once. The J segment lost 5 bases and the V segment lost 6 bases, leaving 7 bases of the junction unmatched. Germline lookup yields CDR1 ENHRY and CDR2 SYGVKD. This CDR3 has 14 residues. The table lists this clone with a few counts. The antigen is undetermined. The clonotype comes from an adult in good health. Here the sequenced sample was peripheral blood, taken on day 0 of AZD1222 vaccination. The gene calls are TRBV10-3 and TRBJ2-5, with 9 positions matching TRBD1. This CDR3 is CAIRPGQGSETQYF. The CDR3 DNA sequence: TGTGCCATCAGGCCGGGACAGGGATCGGAGACCCAGTACTTC.